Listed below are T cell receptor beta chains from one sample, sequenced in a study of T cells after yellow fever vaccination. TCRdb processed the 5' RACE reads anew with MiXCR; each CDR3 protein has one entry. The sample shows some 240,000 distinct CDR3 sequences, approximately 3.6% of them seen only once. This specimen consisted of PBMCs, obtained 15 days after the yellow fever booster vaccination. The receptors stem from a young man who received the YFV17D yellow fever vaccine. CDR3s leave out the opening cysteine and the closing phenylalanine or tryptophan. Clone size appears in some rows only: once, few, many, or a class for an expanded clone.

CDR3: SARDGFQETQY; V: TRBV20-1; size: many
CDR3: ASSLAGRAYEQY; V: TRBV7-8; size: many
CDR3: SARDRVSSYNSPLH; V: TRBV20-1; size: .
CDR3: ASSVNGETQY; V: TRBV2; size: many
CDR3: ASSFWDRLSPLH; V: TRBV12-3/TRBV12-4; size: many
CDR3: ASSYRWAYEQY; V: TRBV6-2/TRBV6-3; size: many
CDR3: ASSSGRNTEAF; V: TRBV5-1; size: many
CDR3: ASSLIGSAGELF; V: TRBV5-1; size: many
CDR3: ASSSGDEQF; V: TRBV11-3; size: many
CDR3: ASSFQGGAYEQF; V: TRBV5-1; size: many
CDR3: ASSLAPVGETEAF; V: TRBV12-3/TRBV12-4; size: many
CDR3: ASSPAQLTQY; V: TRBV5-1; size: many
CDR3: ASSLMGDTDTQY; V: TRBV12-3/TRBV12-4; size: many
CDR3: ASSRTGVNEKLF; V: TRBV5-4; size: many
CDR3: SARGLAGGQDYTDTQY; V: TRBV20-1; size: many
CDR3: ASSQDFGTARNEKLF; V: TRBV4-3; size: many
CDR3: ASSEYPRDDEQF; V: TRBV6-1; size: many
CDR3: ATSDWGQGADTQY; V: TRBV24-1; size: many
CDR3: ASSYLSSYNEQF; V: TRBV14; size: many
CDR3: ASRTRIPTDTQY; V: TRBV6-2/TRBV6-3; size: many
CDR3: ASTLRTGYNSPLH; V: TRBV10-2; size: .
CDR3: ASSLYIKGYGYT; V: TRBV5-1; size: many
CDR3: ASSLAGMVSPLH; V: TRBV5-4; size: many
CDR3: ASSPRGRGQIGSNQPQH; V: TRBV18; size: many
CDR3: ASSQGAGWSGYT; V: TRBV14; size: many
CDR3: ASSPNLHSAGANVLT; V: TRBV5-6; size: few
CDR3: ASSFVGARSDEQY; V: TRBV12-3/TRBV12-4; size: many
CDR3: ASRGRKNTGELF; V: TRBV6-6; size: many
CDR3: ASSLGASGKETQY; V: TRBV5-1; size: many
CDR3: AISDPPGGGDEQF; V: TRBV10-3; size: many
CDR3: ASSSNGGKETQY; V: TRBV6-2/TRBV6-3; size: many
CDR3: ASSGTLNEQF; V: TRBV5-1; size: many
CDR3: AISGSPLAGGGETQY; V: TRBV10-3; size: many
CDR3: ASRAGWTSGAGELF; V: TRBV5-4; size: many
CDR3: SLSSGGASSYNEQF; V: TRBV20-1; size: many
CDR3: ASSLRGTGNSPLH; V: TRBV5-1; size: many